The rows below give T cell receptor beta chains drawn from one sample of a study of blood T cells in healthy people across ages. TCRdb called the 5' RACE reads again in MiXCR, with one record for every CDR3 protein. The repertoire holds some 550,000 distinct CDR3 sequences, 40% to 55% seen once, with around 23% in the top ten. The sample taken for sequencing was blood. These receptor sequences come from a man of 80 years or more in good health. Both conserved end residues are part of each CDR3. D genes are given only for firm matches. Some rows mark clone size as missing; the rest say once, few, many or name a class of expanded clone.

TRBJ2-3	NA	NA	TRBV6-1	TGTGCCAGCAGTGAAATCGGATATACGCAGTATTTT	CASSEIGYTQYF
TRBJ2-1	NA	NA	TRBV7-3	TGTGCCAGCAGCACTCGGATAGGCGGCTACAATGAGCAGTTCTTC	CASSTRIGGYNEQFF
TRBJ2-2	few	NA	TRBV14	TGTGCCAGCAGCCGGCAAGTTTCAGGGCCCGGGGAGCTGTTTTTT	CASSRQVSGPGELFF
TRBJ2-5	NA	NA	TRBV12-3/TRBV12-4	TGTGCCAGCAGTTTACGGGGCCCCCCAGAGACCCAGTACTTC	CASSLRGPPETQYF
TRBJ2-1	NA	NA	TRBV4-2	TGTGCCAGCAGCCAACGGACTCAACCCTACAATGAGCAGTTCTTC	CASSQRTQPYNEQFF
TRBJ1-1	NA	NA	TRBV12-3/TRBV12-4	TGTGCCAGCAGGCCCGACCCCGGGGGATACACTGAAGCTTTCTTT	CASRPDPGGYTEAFF
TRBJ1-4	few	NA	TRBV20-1	TGCAGTGCTCAAGCCTTCGGCCCGGATGAAAAACTGTTTTTT	CSAQAFGPDEKLFF
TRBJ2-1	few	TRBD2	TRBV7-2	TGTGCCAGCAGCAAGGGGGCTAGCGGGAGGACTGGAGACAATGAGCAGTTCTTC	CASSKGASGRTGDNEQFF
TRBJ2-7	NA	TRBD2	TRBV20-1	TGCAGTGCTAGAGGACCGTCGTCAGGGAAGGGCGGGAGAGAGCAGTACTTC	CSARGPSSGKGGREQYF
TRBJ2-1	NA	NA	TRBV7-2	TGTGCCAGCAGCTTAGTACCCCGGAGGGATGAGCAGTTCTTC	CASSLVPRRDEQFF
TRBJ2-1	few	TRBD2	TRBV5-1	TGCGCCAGCGCCATTTTGGCGGGAGATCGCAATGAGCAGTTCTTC	CASAILAGDRNEQFF
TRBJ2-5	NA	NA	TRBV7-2	TGTGCCAGCAGCTTACGTCAGGGGGGGACCCAGTACTTC	CASSLRQGGTQYF
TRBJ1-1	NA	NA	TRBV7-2	TGTGCCAGCAGCGTTACACCGAACACTGAAGCTTTCTTT	CASSVTPNTEAFF
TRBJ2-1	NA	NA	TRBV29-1	TGCAGCGTCGCGGGGAAGGCCAAAGGGGGAAATGAGCAGTTCTTC	CSVAGKAKGGNEQFF
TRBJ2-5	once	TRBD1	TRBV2	TGTGCCAGCAGGCTGGGACAGGGTCCGGAGACCCAGTACTTC	CASRLGQGPETQYF
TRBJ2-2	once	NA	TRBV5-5	TGTGCCAGCAGCTCTAGACAGGGTGGCCTAGGCGGCGGGGGGCTGTTTTTT	CASSSRQGGLGGGGLFF
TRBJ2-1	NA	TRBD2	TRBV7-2	TGTGCCAGCAGCTTGGTTTCGGCTAGCGGCTACAATGAGCAGTTCTTC	CASSLVSASGYNEQFF
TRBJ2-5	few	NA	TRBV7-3	TGTGCCAGCAGCTTACGGCCAGTCCTGGGGGAGACCCAGTACTTC	CASSLRPVLGETQYF
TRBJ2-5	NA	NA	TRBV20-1	TGCAGTGCTAGAGATCAGCTCGCCGCGGCCCTACAAGAGACCCAGTACTTC	CSARDQLAAALQETQYF
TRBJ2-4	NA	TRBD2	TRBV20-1	TGCAGTGCTGCTGGGCTAGCGGGAGCTCGAAACATTCAGTACTTC	CSAAGLAGARNIQYF
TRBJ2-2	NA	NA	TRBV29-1	TGCAGCGCCGGAGGGGGGTTCCTCACCGGGGAGCTGTTTTTT	CSAGGGFLTGELFF
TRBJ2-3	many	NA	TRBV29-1	TGCAGCGTTGTTAGCGGAAGCACAGATACGCAGTATTTT	CSVVSGSTDTQYF
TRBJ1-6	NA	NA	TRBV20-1	TGCAGTGCCCTGGCGGGGTGGGGCTCCTATAATTCACCCCTCCACTTT	CSALAGWGSYNSPLHF
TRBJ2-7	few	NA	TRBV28	TGTGCCAGCAGTCGAAGGACTAGGGGGTACGAGCAGTACTTC	CASSRRTRGYEQYF
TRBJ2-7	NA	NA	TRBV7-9	TGTGCCAGCAGCTTAGGCGGACTCTTCTACGAGCAGTACTTC	CASSLGGLFYEQYF
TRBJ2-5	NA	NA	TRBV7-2	TGTGCCAGCAGCTTAGACGGTGCCAGACGCCAAGAGACCCAGTACTTC	CASSLDGARRQETQYF
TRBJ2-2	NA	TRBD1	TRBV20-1	TGCAGTGCTAGACCGGGACAGGCGTTCACCGGGGAGCTGTTTTTT	CSARPGQAFTGELFF
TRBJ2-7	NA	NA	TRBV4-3	TGCGCCAGCAGCCGAGCGGAGAACTACGAGCAGTACTTC	CASSRAENYEQYF
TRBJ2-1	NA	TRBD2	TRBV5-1	TGCGCCAGCATCTCGGAGGGGACTACCCAGTTCTTC	CASISEGTTQFF
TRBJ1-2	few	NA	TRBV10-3	TGTGCCATCAGTGAACCCGGGCGATCCTATGGCTACACCTTC	CAISEPGRSYGYTF
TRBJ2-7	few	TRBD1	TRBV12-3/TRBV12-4	TGTGCCAGCAGTCCACTCTACGGGACAGGCGAAGACTACGAGCAGTACTTC	CASSPLYGTGEDYEQYF
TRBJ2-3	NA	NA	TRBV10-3	TGTGCCATCAGCGGGACCTCCGGGGACGGAGATACGCAGTATTTT	CAISGTSGDGDTQYF
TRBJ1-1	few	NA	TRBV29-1	TGCAGCGTTGCGACGGGGCAGGGCACTGAAGCTTTCTTT	CSVATGQGTEAFF
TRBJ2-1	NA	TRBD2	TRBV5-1	TGCGCCAGCAGCTTGGAAACTAGCGGGAGTTTGTTCTACAATGAGCAGTTCTTC	CASSLETSGSLFYNEQFF
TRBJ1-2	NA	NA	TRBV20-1	TGCAGTGCTAGTTCCAGGGGAAGTTATGGCCACACCTTC	CSASSRGSYGHTF
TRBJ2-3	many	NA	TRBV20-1	TGCAGTGCTAGAGGGGGGGATACGCAGTATTTT	CSARGGDTQYF
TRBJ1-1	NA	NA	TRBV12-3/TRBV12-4	TGTGCCAGCAGTTTCCGGGCGCGGGGCACTGAAGCTTTCTTT	CASSFRARGTEAFF
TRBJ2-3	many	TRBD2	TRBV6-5	TGTGCCACCAGGAAGCGGGAGAGGCCAGATACGCAGTATTTT	CATRKRERPDTQYF
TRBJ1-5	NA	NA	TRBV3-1	TGTGCCAGCAGCCAAGGCGGCAGGGGACAGCCCCAGCATTTT	CASSQGGRGQPQHF
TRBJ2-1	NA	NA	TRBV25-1	TGTGCCAGCAGTGACTCAACCCTCTACAATGAGCAGTTCTTC	CASSDSTLYNEQFF
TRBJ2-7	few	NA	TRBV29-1	TGCAGCGTTGTCGGTTACCCCACAGGGCACGAGCAGTACTTC	CSVVGYPTGHEQYF
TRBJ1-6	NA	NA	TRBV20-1	TGCAGTGCTAGAGAGACAGCGAATTCACCCCTCCACTTT	CSARETANSPLHF
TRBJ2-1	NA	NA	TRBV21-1	TGTGCCAGCAGCAAAGGGACTAGCGGGCCGACCTCCTACAATGAGCAGTTCTTC	CASSKGTSGPTSYNEQFF
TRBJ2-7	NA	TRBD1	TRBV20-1	TGCAGTGCAGCCGACAGGGGCTACGGGCAGTACTTC	CSAADRGYGQYF
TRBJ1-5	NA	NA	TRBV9	TGTGCCAGCAGCGGGGGAGCAACCGGTCAGCCCCAGCATTTT	CASSGGATGQPQHF
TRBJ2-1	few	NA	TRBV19	TGTGCCAGTAGTAGTTGGCGGAATGAGCAGTTCTTC	CASSSWRNEQFF
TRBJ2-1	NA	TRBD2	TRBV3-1	TGTGCCAGCAGCCTTAGGACTAGTTCGTGGGTATACAATGAGCAGTTCTTC	CASSLRTSSWVYNEQFF
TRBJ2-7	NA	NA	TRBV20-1	TGCAGTGCTAGGAGGGGTTACAGCAGCGAGCAGTACTTC	CSARRGYSSEQYF
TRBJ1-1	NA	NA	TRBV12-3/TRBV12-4	TGTGCCAGCAGTTTAGCGCTAGGCCGACGAAGAGCTTTCTTT	CASSLALGRRRAFF
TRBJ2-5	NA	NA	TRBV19	TGTGCCAGTAGTATAGCCAAAGGGGACCAAGAGACCCAGTACTTC	CASSIAKGDQETQYF
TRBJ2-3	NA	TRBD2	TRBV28	TGTGCCAGCAGTCCAATCGGGCTAGCGGGAGAAGATACGCAGTATTTT	CASSPIGLAGEDTQYF
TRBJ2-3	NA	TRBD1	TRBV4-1	TGCGCCAGCAGCCAATCGGGCCTCACAGGGGGCAGTATTACAGATACGCAGTATTTT	CASSQSGLTGGSITDTQYF
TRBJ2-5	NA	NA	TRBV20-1	TGCAGTGCTAGAACGGACCAAGAGACCCAGTACTTC	CSARTDQETQYF
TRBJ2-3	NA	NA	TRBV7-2	TGTGCCAGCAGCCCCCGAGGTAGCCCCCGGGTTAATACGCAGTATTTT	CASSPRGSPRVNTQYF
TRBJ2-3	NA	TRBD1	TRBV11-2	TGTGCCAGCAGCTTAGTAGGGACAGACACAGATACGCAGTATTTT	CASSLVGTDTDTQYF
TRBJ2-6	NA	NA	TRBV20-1	TGCAGTGCTCCCGACTCTGGGGCCAACGTCCTGACTTTC	CSAPDSGANVLTF
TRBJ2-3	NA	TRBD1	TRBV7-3	TGTGCCAGCAGCTTAATCCGAATCAGGGGGCCTGAAGATACGCAGTATTTT	CASSLIRIRGPEDTQYF
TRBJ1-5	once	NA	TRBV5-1	TGCGCCAGCAGCTTTAATCCAGGGATGGGTCAGCCCCAGCATTTT	CASSFNPGMGQPQHF
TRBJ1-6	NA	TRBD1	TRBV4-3	TGCGCCAGCAGCCATTCGACAGGGGGCTCACCCCTCCACTTT	CASSHSTGGSPLHF